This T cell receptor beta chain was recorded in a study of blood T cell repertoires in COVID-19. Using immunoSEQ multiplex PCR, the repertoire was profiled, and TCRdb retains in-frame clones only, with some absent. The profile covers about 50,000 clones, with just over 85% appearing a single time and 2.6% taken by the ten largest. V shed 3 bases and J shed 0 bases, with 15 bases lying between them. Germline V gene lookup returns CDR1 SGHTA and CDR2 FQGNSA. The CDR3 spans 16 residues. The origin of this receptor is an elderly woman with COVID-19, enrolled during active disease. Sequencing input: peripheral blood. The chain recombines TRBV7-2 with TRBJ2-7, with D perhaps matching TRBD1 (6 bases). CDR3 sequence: CASSFSTGPSSYEQYF. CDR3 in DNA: TGTGCCAGCAGCTTTTCGACAGGACCTTCCTCCTACGAGCAGTACTTC.